The 23 T cell receptor beta chains presented below share a single source sample, sequenced in a study of spatial heterogeneity in lung cancer. Noted time point: blood at routine non-recurrence follow-up after resection. Unsorted whole RNA samples from tumor, nontumor lung or frozen PBMC were sequenced. One entry per CDR3 protein results from TCRdb running MiXCR on the 5' RACE reads. In the table there are about 52,000 distinct CDR3 sequences, 6% to 8.5% of which are singletons. The sample here was PBMCs, taken at follow-up. These receptors came from a female donor with early-stage non-small cell lung cancer.

This clonotype was counted ten times or more. The chain carries TRBV9 and TRBJ2-3; no definite D call. Germline V gene sequence: CDR1 SGDLS, CDR2 YYNGEE. The V end lost 4 bases, the J end lost 6 bases, and 15 bases lay between the germline ends. CDR3 length: 14 residues. This CDR3 reads CASSPSVGLDTQYF. CDR3 coding DNA: TGTGCCAGCAGCCCCAGCGTGGGCCTGGATACGCAGTATTTT.

In this sample, this clonotype turned up many times. This chain links TRBV4-2 with TRBJ2-1; a possible D gene is TRBD2 (6 bases). The length of the CDR3 is 18 residues. The germline CDR1 and CDR2 sequences are LGHNA and YNFKEQ. V was shortened by 0 bases and J by 2 bases, with 17 bases between the two germline ends. CDR3 nucleotide sequence: TGTGCCAGCAGCCAAGATTTCCAGGCGGGGTTGGCCTACAATGAGCAGTTCTTC. Protein sequence: CASSQDFQAGLAYNEQFF.

This clonotype has ten or more counts. The J gene is TRBJ2-6, the V gene TRBV3-1; D might be TRBD2 (7 bases). V lost 4 bases and J lost 0, with 10 bases in between. The CDR3 is 16 residues long. Germline CDR1 and CDR2: LGHDT and YNNKEL (reference sequence). DNA for the CDR3: TGTGCCAGCAGCCCTAGGGGGGGCTCTGGGGCCAACGTCCTGACTTTC. Encoded protein: CASSPRGGSGANVLTF. Full variable domain (rest looked up from reference TRBV3-1 and TRBJ2-6): DTAVSQTPKYLVTQMGNDKSIKCEQNLGHDTMYWYKQDSKKFLKIMFSYNNKELIINETVPNRFSPKSPDKAHLNLHINSLELGDSAVYFCASSPRGGSGANVLTFGAGSRLTVL.

This clonotype was recorded a few times. The chain joins TRBV25-1 to TRBJ2-1, with 11 bases identical to TRBD2. CDR1 and CDR2 from the germline V gene are MGHDK and SYGVNS. Trimming removed 6 bases from V and 14 bases from J; junction bases left unmatched: 15. The CDR3 is 15 amino acids. The CDR3 DNA reads as TGTGCCAGCAGCCCCCCGATTGGTAGCGGGGGGGCGGAGTTCTTC. Encoded protein: CASSPPIGSGGAEFF.

This clonotype occurred many times. CDR3 bases: TGTGCCAGCAGCTGGGCCCCTGGCCCCTACGAGCAGTACTTC. Protein product: CASSWAPGPYEQYF. V is TRBV2 and J is TRBJ2-7; no reliable D call. CDR3 length equals 14 residues. Trimming took off 6 bases at V and 2 bases at J, with 14 bases between the two ends. Germline V gene lookup returns CDR1 SNHLY and CDR2 FYNNEI.

V gene TRBV14 combines with J gene TRBJ1-1, with D maybe TRBD1 (6 bases). V dropped 4 bases and J dropped 8 bases, with 17 bases sitting between them. The CDR3 has 14 amino acids. Germline assignment: CDR1 SGHDN and CDR2 FVKESK. The CDR3 sequence: CASSPVGGWGEAFF. The DNA of the CDR3 is TGTGCCAGCAGCCCCGTGGGGGGCTGGGGCGAAGCTTTCTTT.

The chain is built from TRBV20-1 and TRBJ2-6; D is uncertain. This CDR3 has 15 amino acids. Deletions cut 3 bases from V and 0 bases from J, with 9 bases between. In germline, CDR1 is DFQATT, CDR2 SNEGSKA (reference sequence). CDR3 in amino acids: CSASGDPSGANVLTF. As DNA, the CDR3 is TGCAGTGCTAGTGGCGACCCCTCTGGGGCCAACGTCCTGACTTTC.

The table lists this clonotype with a few counts. The genes are TRBV15 and TRBJ2-6; D is unresolved. This CDR3 region has 18 residues. The germline V gene encodes CDR1 LNHNV and CDR2 YYDKDF (reference sequence). V gave up 2 bases and J gave up 1 base, with 15 bases separating them. CDR3 region: CATSRRSALHSGANVLTF. CDR3 in DNA: TGTGCCACCAGCAGACGTTCCGCCCTTCATTCTGGGGCCAACGTCCTGACTTTC.

This clonotype was detected only a few times. V is TRBV6-2 or TRBV6-3 and J is TRBJ1-1; tentative D call: TRBD1 (6 bases). Germline-derived CDR1 and CDR2 are MNHEY and SVGEGT. CDR3 size: 15 residues. Between the trimmed V and J ends, which lost 3 bases and 1 base, there was a span of 12 bases. For the CDR3, the DNA is TGTGCCAGCAGTTATCTGGGGGCCCAGAACACTGAAGCTTTCTTT. Translated: CASSYLGAQNTEAFF.

This clonotype was counted ten times or more. The genes are TRBV30 and TRBJ2-2; 10 bases match TRBD1. Per germline, CDR1 GTSNPN and CDR2 SVGIG (reference sequence). The CDR3 loop spans 15 amino acids. The V segment lost 5 bases and the J segment 4 bases; nucleotides outside the gene matches: 7. CDR3 residues: CAWAPGQGLTGELFF. CDR3 nucleotides: TGTGCCTGGGCCCCGGGACAGGGGCTCACCGGGGAGCTGTTTTTT.

About this clonotype: A much larger clone lies a single base off, so this may be a read error. The V call is TRBV5-1, the J call TRBJ2-7; tentatively, D is TRBD1 (6 bases). The CDR3 totals 15 residues. Germline lookup yields CDR1 SGHRS and CDR2 YFSETQ. CDR3 DNA sequence: TGCACCAGCAGCGCGAATGCCGGACAGACCTACGAGCAGTACTTC. Its protein is CTSSANAGQTYEQYF.

This clonotype appeared many times. This chain joins TRBV6-5 and TRBJ2-2; D not certain. The CDR3 totals 13 residues. Germline CDR1 reads MNHEY; CDR2 reads SVGAGI. Trimming stripped 1 base from V and 7 bases from J, with 7 bases between. CDR3 region: CASSYWFGGELFF. CDR3 in DNA: TGTGCCAGCAGTTACTGGTTCGGCGGGGAGCTGTTTTTT.

This clonotype was detected only a few times. This chain joins TRBV7-9 and TRBJ2-3; TRBD2 matches at 8 bases. CDR3 size: 14 residues. Germline V gene sequence: CDR1 SEHNR, CDR2 FQNEAQ (reference sequence). V was clipped by 4 bases and J by 4 bases; unmatched bases: 4. CDR3: CASSWTSRADTQYF. The DNA for the CDR3 is TGTGCCAGCAGCTGGACTAGCCGGGCAGATACGCAGTATTTT.

This clonotype was seen repeatedly, ten times or more. V is TRBV7-8 and J is TRBJ2-1; no definite D call. V was pared by 2 bases and J by 6 bases, with 2 bases between. Germline-derived CDR1 and CDR2 are SGHVS and FQNEAQ. The CDR3 runs to 11 residues. The CDR3 DNA follows: TGTGCCAGCAGCTTAATCAATGAGCAGTTCTTC. Translating it yields CASSLINEQFF.

This clonotype was counted many times. This sequence joins TRBV12-3 or TRBV12-4 and TRBJ1-4, with D possibly TRBD1 on 6 matching bases. The germline V and J ends were trimmed by 6 bases and 8 bases, with 16 bases remaining between them. This CDR3 is built from 14 residues. CDR3: CASRVGSQGEKLFF. The CDR3 coding sequence is TGTGCCAGCAGGGTGGGGTCCCAGGGGGAAAAACTGTTTTTT.

The CDR3 DNA is TGTGCCAGCAGCCACGGGACAGCCAACAATCAGCCCCAGCATTTT. Translation: CASSHGTANNQPQHF. This rearrangement joins TRBV5-6 to TRBJ1-5, with 7 bases that match TRBD1. The germline V gene encodes CDR1 SGHDT and CDR2 YYEEEE. This CDR3 spans 15 amino acids. V lost 4 bases, J lost 3 bases, and 7 bases stayed unmatched.

This clonotype was counted a few times. V and J are TRBV7-8 and TRBJ1-5; 10 bases agree with TRBD1. This CDR3 contains 16 residues. The germline V gene has CDR1 SGHVS and CDR2 FQNEAQ. J lost 1 base, V lost 5 bases, and 5 bases had no gene match. As DNA, the CDR3 is TGTGCCAGCAGCAAACCGGGACAGGGGAGCAATCAGCCCCAGCATTTT. It codes for CASSKPGQGSNQPQHF. The entire variable domain, with the rest obtained from reference TRBV7-8 and TRBJ1-5, is as follows: GAGVSQSPRYKVAKRGQDVALRCDPISGHVSLFWYQQALGQGPEFLTYFQNEAQLDKSGLPSDRFFAERPEGSVSTLKIQRTQQEDSAVYLCASSKPGQGSNQPQHFGDGTRLSIL.

This chain connects TRBV7-2 to TRBJ2-7; 10 bases line up with TRBD1. The CDR3 spans 15 residues. Germline V gives CDR1 SGHTA, CDR2 FQGNSA. V lost 5 bases and J lost 0; bases outside the gene matches: 4. CDR3 region: CASSQTGGVSYEQYF. CDR3 in DNA: TGTGCCAGCAGCCAGACAGGGGGCGTCTCCTACGAGCAGTACTTC.

In this sample, this clonotype turned up many times. The chain employs TRBV6-6 and TRBJ2-3, with D perhaps TRBD2 (6 bases). The germline V gene has CDR1 MNHNY and CDR2 SVGAGI (reference sequence). The CDR3 runs to 15 residues. V was trimmed by 2 bases and J by 6 bases, leaving 15 bases between them. The CDR3 here is CASSYPTRGADTQYF. The CDR3 region has the DNA TGTGCCAGCAGTTACCCGACTAGGGGTGCGGATACGCAGTATTTT.

This clonotype was seen ten or more times. The J gene is TRBJ2-3, the V gene TRBV29-1; D is ambiguous. The V gene's germline CDR1 is SQVTM and CDR2 ANQGSEA. The V gene lost 6 bases and the J gene lost 0 bases, with 13 bases spanning the gap. The CDR3 totals 14 residues. CDR3 in amino acids: CSVARARSTDTQYF. The CDR3 bases are TGCAGCGTCGCCCGAGCTCGCAGCACAGATACGCAGTATTTT.

This clonotype was seen at least ten times. This chain connects TRBV6-1 to TRBJ2-7, with 7 bases identical to TRBD2. Per the germline V gene, CDR1 is MNHNS and CDR2 is SASEGT. The CDR3 has 14 amino acids. J gave up 2 bases and V 8 bases, and 9 bases lay outside the gene matches. Written as DNA, the CDR3 is TGTGCCAGCTATCGGCAGGGAGGGCCCTACGAGCAGTACTTC. Translation gives CASYRQGGPYEQYF.

The rearrangement joins TRBV7-9 to TRBJ2-5; 11 bases are a match to TRBD1. The CDR3 contains 16 residues. The germline V gene encodes CDR1 SEHNR and CDR2 FQNEAQ (reference sequence). After removal of 5 bases from V and 5 bases from J, the junction contained 10 bases not matched to a gene. This chain's CDR3 is CASSRSGTGGWETQYF. CDR3 sequence (DNA): TGTGCCAGCAGCCGAAGCGGGACAGGGGGGTGGGAGACCCAGTACTTC.

This clonotype turned up a few times. The chain has TRBV5-1 and TRBJ1-4; unclear D gene. Germline-derived CDR1 and CDR2 are SGHRS and YFSETQ. The CDR3 contains 14 residues. Trimming stripped 3 bases from V and 3 bases from J, with 9 bases between. The CDR3 DNA reads as TGCGCCAGCAGCTCGGATCCACCTAATGAAAAACTGTTTTTT. This gives the protein CASSSDPPNEKLFF.